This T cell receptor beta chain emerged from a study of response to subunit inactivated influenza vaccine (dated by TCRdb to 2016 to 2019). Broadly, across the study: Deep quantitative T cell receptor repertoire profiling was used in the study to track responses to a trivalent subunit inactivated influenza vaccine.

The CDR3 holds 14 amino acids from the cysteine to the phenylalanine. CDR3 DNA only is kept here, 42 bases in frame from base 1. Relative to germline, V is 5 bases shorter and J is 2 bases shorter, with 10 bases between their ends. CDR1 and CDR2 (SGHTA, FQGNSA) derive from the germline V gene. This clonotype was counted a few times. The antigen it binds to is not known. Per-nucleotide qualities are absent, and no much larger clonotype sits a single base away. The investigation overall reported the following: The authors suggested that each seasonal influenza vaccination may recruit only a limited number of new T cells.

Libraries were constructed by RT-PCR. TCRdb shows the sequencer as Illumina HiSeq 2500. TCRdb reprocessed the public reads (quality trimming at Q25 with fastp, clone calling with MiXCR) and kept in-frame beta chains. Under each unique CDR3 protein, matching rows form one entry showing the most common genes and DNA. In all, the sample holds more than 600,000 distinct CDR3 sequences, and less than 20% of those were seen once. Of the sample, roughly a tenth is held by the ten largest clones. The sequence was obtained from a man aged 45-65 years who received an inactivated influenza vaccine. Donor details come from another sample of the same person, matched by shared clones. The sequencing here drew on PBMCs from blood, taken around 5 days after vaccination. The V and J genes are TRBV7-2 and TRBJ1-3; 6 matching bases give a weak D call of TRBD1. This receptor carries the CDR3 CASSLNRAGNTIYF. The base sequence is TGTGCCAGCAGCCTAAACAGGGCTGGAAACACCATATATTTT.